The next 7 T cell receptor beta chains were all read from a single sample in a study of cytomegalovirus exposure and HLA in healthy donors. It was with 60 Vbeta and 13 Jbeta primers that the PCR ran. Measured with immunoSEQ multiplex PCR; TCRdb has only the in-frame clones, and not every one. The sample has approximately 150,000 clones, 70% to 85% seen once; the top ten hold approximately 9.7%. What was sequenced was PBMCs. These receptors were collected from a woman aged 55-69 years in good health and CMV-seropositive.

V is TRBV5-4 and J is TRBJ2-5; 11 nucleotides match TRBD1. Trimming cost V 3 bases and J 4 bases; bases outside gene matches: 11. Per germline, CDR1 SGHNT and CDR2 YYREEE (reference sequence). This CDR3 is 17 amino acids long. CDR3 in DNA: TGTGCCAGCAGCTCCGGACAGGGGGCTTTACGAGGAGAGACCCAGTACTTC. It specifies CASSSGQGALRGETQYF. Based on the CDR3 plus reference TRBV5-4 and TRBJ2-5, the full variable domain is ETGVTQSPTHLIKTRGQQVTLRCSSQSGHNTVSWYQQALGQGPQFIFQYYREEENGRGNFPPRFSGLQFPNYSSELNVNALELDDSALYLCASSSGQGALRGETQYFGPGTRLLVL.

The rearrangement links TRBV29-1 to TRBJ1-3; 11 bases fit TRBD1. The V segment lost 1 base and the J segment 5 bases; nucleotides outside the gene matches: 16. Germline values: CDR1 SQVTM, CDR2 ANQGSEA. The CDR3 extends over 19 amino acids. The CDR3 spells CSVEVRDVGTGGRRNTIYF. CDR3 sequence (DNA): TGCAGCGTTGAAGTCAGAGATGTGGGGACAGGGGGGAGGAGAAACACCATATATTTT.

The chain combines TRBV30 with TRBJ1-1; 10 nucleotides agree with TRBD1. Unmatched junction bases numbered 1, after V lost 1 base and J lost 5 bases. The CDR3 is 13 amino acids. From germline, CDR1 is GTSNPN and CDR2 SVGIG (reference sequence). CDR3 bases: TGTGCCTGGAGTGGGGACAGGGGAACTGAAGCTTTCTTT. This encodes CAWSGDRGTEAFF.

J is TRBJ2-2 and V is TRBV27; D possibly corresponds to TRBD2 (6 bases). The V gene's germline CDR1 is MNHEY and CDR2 SMNVEV (reference sequence). V lost 6 bases to trimming and J lost 3 bases, with 11 bases between them. The CDR3 has 14 amino acids. CDR3 DNA sequence: TGTGCCAGCAGCCCCGGGGACTACACCGGGGAGCTGTTTTTT. Amino acid sequence: CASSPGDYTGELFF.

This chain links TRBV6-5 with TRBJ2-5; 12 nucleotides match TRBD1. V was clipped by 6 bases and J by 11 bases; unmatched bases: 13. This CDR3 region has 15 residues. Germline V CDR1 and CDR2: MNHEY, SVGAGI. The CDR3 region has the DNA TGTGCCAGCAGCCGTCCGGGACAGGGGGCGGGGGAGCAGTACTTC. Encoded protein: CASSRPGQGAGEQYF.

The chain joins TRBV2 to TRBJ2-2; D gene uncertain. The CDR3 has 15 residues. CDR1 is SNHLY, CDR2 FYNNEI, per germline. Trimming left V 1 base short and J 2 bases short, with 8 bases between. CDR3 sequence (DNA): TGTGCCAGCAGTGAAGGACTCATCAACACCGGGGAGCTGTTTTTT. Its translation: CASSEGLINTGELFF.

The V call is TRBV5-1, the J call TRBJ2-1; 9 bases fit TRBD2. The ends lost 4 bases at V and 0 bases at J; junction bases unmatched: 8. The germline V gene has CDR1 SGHRS and CDR2 YFSETQ. The CDR3 is 17 residues long. CDR3 bases: TGCGCCAGCAGCCTACTTACGCGGGAGGGCTCCTACAATGAGCAGTTCTTC. Its protein is CASSLLTREGSYNEQFF.